This T cell receptor (beta chain) was sequenced for a study of T cell responses to AZD1222 COVID-19 vaccine. The assay was immunoSEQ multiplex PCR, and TCRdb's table has in-frame clones only and misses some. The sample consists of 150,000 to 200,000 clones, around 90% of them appearing once. Germline V lookup: CDR1 MDHEN, CDR2 SYDVKM. The CDR3 is made up of 12 amino acids. Trimming pared 4 bases from V and 5 bases from J, leaving 9 bases between. As regards this clone: The antigen is unknown.

Study conclusions and caveats: Unmutated variant regions reportedly attract nearly half of all spike-specific TCRs. Clonal diversity may have been underestimated in mostly white British donors. Spike-wide coverage was observed for vaccine-associated CD4 TCRs, with dominant responses at 160-218 and 743-854. Vaccination with two AZD1222 doses was followed by a rise in Spike-specific TCR breadth and depth.

The sequence derives from an adult in good health. The J gene is TRBJ2-7, the V gene TRBV28, with TRBD1 as a possible D gene (6 bases). The source material was peripheral blood, sampled on day 0 of AZD1222 vaccination. In DNA form, the CDR3 reads TGTGCCAGCAGTTCAGGGGTCCACGAGCAGTACTTC. It yields the protein CASSSGVHEQYF. Looking up the rest from reference TRBV28 and TRBJ2-7 gives the full variable domain: DVKVTQSSRYLVKRTGEKVFLECVQDMDHENMFWYRQDPGLGLRLIYFSYDVKMKEKGDIPEGYSVSREKKERFSLILESASTNQTSMYLCASSSGVHEQYFGPGTRLTVT.